Below, one TCR beta chain is given with its context. This sample is part of a study of identical twins. TCRdb reprocessed the 5' RACE reads via MiXCR and lists one record per CDR3 protein. The sample records about 190,000 distinct CDR3 sequences, approximately 15% being singletons. V dropped 2 bases and J dropped 0 bases, with 11 bases sitting between them. This CDR3 spans 15 amino acids. CDR1 and CDR2 from the germline V gene are MGHRA and YSYEKL. These data were also filed under a second study, of T cells expressing NK-cell markers. That source reports: Similarly, these clonotypes led the CD3+CD56-NKG2C+ fraction as well in several donors.

This receptor was identified in a young woman in good health. Sequenced: CD8+ T cells sorted from blood. The chain links TRBV4-1 to TRBJ2-7; tentative D call: TRBD2 (6 bases). The DNA for the CDR3 is TGCGCCAGCAGCCAATTGATAGCGGTCTCCTACGAGCAGTACTTC. It translates to CASSQLIAVSYEQYF.